This TCR beta chain emerged from a study of identifying expanded T cells in peripheral blood. This clone was seen more than once but under ten times. Generated by immunoSEQ multiplex PCR, the TCRdb table keeps only in-frame clones and is missing some. The sample records tens of thousands of clones, roughly 86% being singletons. Germline CDR1 and CDR2: SGDLS and YYNGEE. This CDR3 has 12 amino acids. The germline V and J ends were trimmed by 4 bases and 6 bases, with 8 bases remaining between them. The sequence was collected from a person between 18 and 75 years old in good health. The V gene is TRBV9, the J gene TRBJ1-5; D is unresolved. The sequenced material came from blood. The CDR3 nucleotides read TGTGCCAGCAGCTTTCGGGGTCAGCCCCAGCATTTT. Amino acid sequence: CASSFRGQPQHF.